This TCR beta chain was sequenced in a study of cytomegalovirus exposure and HLA in healthy donors. This clone appeared a few times. As yet, its antigen is unknown. 60 Vbeta and 13 Jbeta primers were used in PCR. Here immunoSEQ multiplex PCR was the method, and the copy in TCRdb shows in-frame clones only, minus some. The sample lists about 150,000 clones, 80% occurring once. The germline V gene has CDR1 MNHNS and CDR2 SASEGT. The V end lost 3 bases, the J end lost 0 bases, and 12 bases lay between the germline ends. The CDR3 runs to 16 residues. Study-level findings and limits: A later analysis linked a missense DCLRE1C variant to TCR beta V- and J-gene trimming.

V gene TRBV6-1 combines with J gene TRBJ2-1; possible D gene TRBD1, 6 bases. The sample comprised PBMCs. The TCR originated in a woman aged 40 to 49 in good health and CMV-seronegative. CDR3 bases: TGTGCCAGCAGTGAGCAGGGGCGGAGCTCCTACAATGAGCAGTTCTTC. Protein sequence: CASSEQGRSSYNEQFF.